The 25 T cell receptor beta chains in this list originate from one sample, sequenced in a study of regulatory T cells in long-lasting Graves disease. Time point of the sample: newly diagnosed GD, antithyroid drugs for less than 3 months. PBMC RNA served as the TCR library source. In building TCR beta libraries, iRepertoire HTBI primers were used together with Arm-PCR of CDR3 regions. TCRdb fed the multiplex PCR reads into MiXCR, producing one record per CDR3 protein. This repertoire shows approximately 490,000 distinct CDR3 sequences, around 16% found once; its top ten account for approximately 12%. These data also featured in a second study, about T cells in Graves' hyperthyroidism and ophthalmopathy.

Here the sequenced sample was peripheral blood mononuclear cells (PBMCs), taken at new diagnosis, from a patient treated with antithyroid drugs. These receptors all stem from a man aged 35 to 55 with Graves disease.

This sequence joins TRBV30 and TRBJ1-6, with 7 bases aligning to TRBD1. The CDR3 consists of 15 residues. J gave up 8 bases and V 1 base, and 8 bases lay outside the gene matches. Germline V CDR1 and CDR2: GTSNPN, SVGIG (reference sequence). The CDR3 loop reads CAWSAATGTYSPLHF. In nucleotides, the CDR3 is TGTGCCTGGAGTGCAGCGACAGGGACTTATTCACCCCTCCACTTT.

Of note for this clonotype: This may be a read error, as it is one base from a much larger clone. The genes are TRBV27 and TRBJ2-3, with 10 bases that match TRBD1. The CDR3 has 14 amino acids. The germline V gene has CDR1 MNHEY and CDR2 SMNVEV (reference sequence). V gave up 6 bases and J gave up 3 bases; unmatched junction bases: 3. CDR3 loop: CASSEGQGTDTQYF. The DNA for the CDR3 is TGTGCCAGCAGCGAGGGACAGGGGACAGATACGCAGTATTTT.

This clonotype was recorded many times. The chain carries TRBV7-9 and TRBJ2-7; 8 nucleotides line up with TRBD2. The trim removed 8 bases at V and 4 bases at J, leaving 13 bases unmatched. The CDR3 covers 15 residues. Germline CDR1 SEHNR, CDR2 FQNEAQ (reference sequence). CDR3 residues: CASGPPAGAWYEQYF. CDR3 DNA sequence: TGTGCCAGCGGACCTCCAGCGGGAGCGTGGTACGAGCAGTACTTC. Complete variable domain (other parts from reference TRBV7-9 and TRBJ2-7): DTGVSQNPRHKITKRGQNVTFRCDPISEHNRLYWYRQTLGQGPEFLTYFQNEAQLEKSRLLSDRFSAERPKGSFSTLEIQRTEQGDSAMYLCASGPPAGAWYEQYFGPGTRLTVT.

Only a few counts were recorded for this clonotype. The chain is built from TRBV7-6 and TRBJ2-7, with D hard to call. CDR3 size: 15 residues. V dropped 1 base and J dropped 3 bases, with 13 bases sitting between them. Germline V gene data show CDR1 as SGHVS and CDR2 as FNYEAQ. CDR3: CASSLEVGSNYEQYF. CDR3 nucleotide sequence: TGTGCCAGCAGCTTAGAGGTGGGCTCAAACTACGAGCAGTACTTC.

This clonotype has a count of ten or more. The V and J genes are TRBV12-3 or TRBV12-4 and TRBJ2-3, with 12 bases identical to TRBD1. This CDR3 has 16 amino acids. The V and J ends lost 5 bases and 4 bases, in that order; junction bases with no gene match: 7. In nucleotides, the CDR3 is TGTGCCAGCAGTCTTTCCCGGGACAGGGGGCCAGATACGCAGTATTTT. The encoded protein is CASSLSRDRGPDTQYF.

The chain combines TRBV18 with TRBJ2-1, with D tentatively TRBD2 (6 bases). The germline gives CDR1 KGHSH, CDR2 LQKENI. The V end was cut by 6 bases, the J end by 7 bases, with 22 bases between. The CDR3 sequence is 16 residues long. CDR3 loop: CASSPSRTMRGNEQFF. In nucleotides, the CDR3 is TGTGCCAGCTCCCCCTCTAGGACTATGAGAGGAAATGAGCAGTTCTTC.

The rearrangement joins TRBV28 to TRBJ2-3; D possibly corresponds to TRBD2 (6 bases). The V gene's germline CDR1 is MDHEN and CDR2 SYDVKM. The CDR3 sequence is 14 residues long. The V end lost 7 bases, the J end lost 6 bases, and 17 bases lay between the germline ends. The CDR3 sequence: CASTHGTFPDTQYF. The CDR3 region has the DNA TGTGCCAGCACCCACGGGACTTTCCCGGATACGCAGTATTTT.

This clonotype has ten or more counts. The rearrangement uses TRBV6-2 or TRBV6-3 and TRBJ2-1; possibly TRBD1 for D (6 bases). The length of the CDR3 is 14 residues. V was shortened by 6 bases and J by 7 bases, with 16 bases between the two germline ends. CDR1 is MNHEY, CDR2 SVGEGT, per germline. The CDR3 region has the DNA TGTGCCAGCAGAAAGGGACAACAACTTAATGAGCAGTTCTTC. Protein: CASRKGQQLNEQFF.

This clonotype was seen at least ten times. The chain links TRBV2 to TRBJ2-1, with TRBD2 identical over 11 bases. The CDR3 totals 16 residues. Germline-derived CDR1 and CDR2 are SNHLY and FYNNEI. The V and J ends lost 0 bases and 9 bases, in that order; junction bases with no gene match: 7. The CDR3 spells CASSEALVSGRGEQFF. The CDR3 region has the DNA TGTGCCAGCAGTGAAGCGCTAGTTAGCGGGAGGGGTGAGCAGTTCTTC.

This clonotype was picked up many times. The rearrangement joins TRBV7-9 to TRBJ1-1; 11 bases agree with TRBD1. This CDR3 has 16 residues. Losses at the gene ends were 5 bases for V and 3 bases for J; bases not matched to a gene: 8. Germline V lookup: CDR1 SEHNR, CDR2 FQNEAQ (reference sequence). The chain's CDR3 is CASSQDRGRLDTEAFF. CDR3 nucleotides: TGTGCCAGCAGCCAGGACAGGGGGCGCTTGGACACTGAAGCTTTCTTT.

Comment on this clonotype: The germline gene is not matched at one end of the junction; a read error may be the cause. V gene TRBV27 combines with J gene TRBJ2-7; the D call may be TRBD1 or TRBD2 (5 bases each). The CDR3 covers 15 residues. Germline CDR1 reads MNHEY; CDR2 reads SMNVEV (reference sequence). The CDR3 DNA reads TGTGCCGGCAGTCCCACCTGGGACCCCAGGTTCGAGCAGTACTTC. It codes for CAGSPTWDPRFEQYF.

This clonotype was counted at least ten times. This sequence joins TRBV27 and TRBJ2-1; D call uncertain. Per germline, CDR1 MNHEY and CDR2 SMNVEV (reference sequence). The V end lost 5 bases, the J end lost 3 bases, and 17 bases lay between the germline ends. This CDR3 spans 16 amino acids. CDR3 sequence: CASSLDPLLVYNEQFF. The DNA for the CDR3 is TGTGCCAGCAGTCTGGATCCACTCCTTGTCTACAATGAGCAGTTCTTC.

J is TRBJ1-1 and V is TRBV12-3 or TRBV12-4; D gene unclear. The CDR3 is 15 amino acids. V was cut by 2 bases and J by 0 bases, with 10 bases left in between. CDR3 sequence (DNA): TGTGCCAGCAGTTTACGCGGGAGTTTGAACACTGAAGCTTTCTTT. This translates into CASSLRGSLNTEAFF.

This clonotype was recorded at least ten times. The V call is TRBV3-1, the J call TRBJ2-7; unclear D gene. CDR1 LGHDT and CDR2 YNNKEL come from the germline V gene (reference sequence). The CDR3 has 11 residues. Trimming removed 3 bases at V and 6 bases at J, with 6 bases between. The CDR3 DNA reads TGTGCCAGCAGCCACAGTAGCGAGCAGTACTTC. It is translated as CASSHSSEQYF.

This clonotype was counted at least ten times. As DNA, the CDR3 is TGTGCCAGCTCACGCGGGTCCGAGCAGTACTTC. This codes for CASSRGSEQYF. This sequence joins TRBV18 and TRBJ2-7; D perhaps matches TRBD2 (5 bases). The germline gives CDR1 KGHSH, CDR2 LQKENI. V dropped 4 bases and J dropped 6 bases, with 7 bases sitting between them. The CDR3 totals 11 residues.

This clonotype was found a few times. The V and J genes are TRBV12-5 and TRBJ2-1; D is unresolved. Germline V gene lookup returns CDR1 LGHNT and CDR2 FRNRAP. The V gene lost 4 bases and the J gene lost 5 bases, with 3 bases spanning the gap. The CDR3 has 11 residues. Here the CDR3 reads CASGSDNEQFF. The CDR3 bases are TGTGCTAGTGGTTCTGACAATGAGCAGTTCTTC.

In its sample, this clonotype was seen many times. This sequence joins TRBV6-1 and TRBJ2-1; D not resolved. This CDR3 contains 14 residues. Per the germline V gene, CDR1 is MNHNS and CDR2 is SASEGT. Deletions cut 3 bases from V and 5 bases from J, with 11 bases between. Here the CDR3 reads CASSDGSWDNEQFF. In DNA, the CDR3 is TGTGCCAGCAGTGACGGGTCCTGGGACAATGAGCAGTTCTTC.

V usage is TRBV19 and J usage is TRBJ2-5, with a weak D call TRBD2 (5 bases). CDR1 LNHDA and CDR2 SQIVND come from the germline V gene (reference sequence). V was clipped by 6 bases and J by 3 bases, with 5 bases between them. The CDR3 spans 11 residues. The CDR3 protein is CASRAEETQYF. For the CDR3, the DNA is TGTGCCAGTAGAGCGGAAGAGACCCAGTACTTC.

This clonotype was seen more than once but under ten times. The chain uses TRBV29-1 and TRBJ1-2; D gene ambiguous. The CDR3 runs to 12 residues. Germline assignment: CDR1 SQVTM and CDR2 ANQGSEA. The V end was cut by 4 bases, the J end by 7 bases, with 13 bases between. Here the CDR3 reads CSVVWSQAGYTF. In DNA form, the CDR3 reads TGCAGCGTTGTGTGGTCCCAGGCTGGCTACACCTTC.

This clonotype has a handful of counts. The gene calls are TRBV29-1 and TRBJ2-5, with TRBD1 identical over 9 bases. Germline V CDR1 and CDR2: SQVTM, ANQGSEA. V was pared by 4 bases and J by 5 bases, with 8 bases of the junction left unmatched. The CDR3 runs to 14 residues. CDR3 in DNA: TGCAGCGTTGCCCCGGGACAGGGTATCGAGACCCAGTACTTC. Amino acid sequence: CSVAPGQGIETQYF.

The CDR3 spells CASSRDLASNEQFF. The CDR3 DNA reads as TGTGCCAGTAGTCGTGACCTAGCGAGCAATGAGCAGTTCTTC. The chain has TRBV19 and TRBJ2-1; the D gene is possibly TRBD2 (6 bases). The CDR3 is 14 residues long. Trimming shortened V by 5 bases and J by 6 bases, and 14 bases separated the two germline ends. Germline assignment: CDR1 LNHDA and CDR2 SQIVND (reference sequence).

This clonotype was counted at least ten times. This rearrangement joins TRBV29-1 to TRBJ2-7; 7 nucleotides agree with TRBD1. CDR1 and CDR2 (germline): SQVTM, ANQGSEA. This CDR3 region has 12 residues. The V segment lost 4 bases and the J segment 3 bases; nucleotides outside the gene matches: 3. CDR3 region: CSVVPGGYEQYF. CDR3 nucleotide sequence: TGCAGCGTTGTTCCAGGGGGCTACGAGCAGTACTTC.

This clonotype was recorded many times. CDR3 in amino acids: CAWRGLAGGTGELFF. The CDR3 nucleotides read TGTGCCTGGAGGGGACTAGCGGGAGGGACCGGGGAGCTGTTTTTT. V is TRBV30 and J is TRBJ2-2; 16 bases fit TRBD2. CDR1 is GTSNPN, CDR2 SVGIG, per germline (reference sequence). The CDR3 runs 15 residues. V shed 3 bases and J 5 bases; nucleotides not matched to a gene: 0.

With regard to this clonotype: A read error may explain this, as a much larger clone is one base away. This chain's CDR3 is CASNRPLGQGISYEQYF. CDR3 nucleotide sequence: TGTGCCAGCAATAGACCCTTGGGACAGGGGATCTCCTACGAGCAGTACTTC. The chain carries TRBV6-1 and TRBJ2-7; TRBD1 matches 10 bases. Germline V CDR1 and CDR2: MNHNS, SASEGT. The CDR3 contains 17 residues. The ends lost 7 bases at V and 0 bases at J; junction bases unmatched: 12.

The rearrangement links TRBV12-5 to TRBJ2-2; D is ambiguous. V shed 3 bases and J shed 1 base, with 15 bases lying between them. The CDR3 is 17 residues long. The germline CDR1 and CDR2 sequences are LGHNT and FRNRAP. The CDR3 DNA is TGTGCTAGTGGTTTAGCGCCAGCACCTATGAACACCGGGGAGCTGTTTTTT. Protein: CASGLAPAPMNTGELFF.